This T cell receptor (beta chain) was sequenced in a study of PD-L1 blockade in urothelial cancer. On the study more broadly: Anywhere from 0 to 3 prior chemotherapy regimens had been received by patients. Analyses were performed on blood at 3 weeks after treatment start (the second dose) and at 6 weeks. Peripheral blood specimens exhibited a median yield of 141,255 T cells.

Germline V gene data show CDR1 as SQVTM and CDR2 as ANQGSEA. The CDR3 loop spans 14 amino acids. V dropped 7 bases and J dropped 2; count of bases not matched to a gene: 9. Time point reported: peripheral blood 6 weeks after treatment start. The repertoire was sequenced with immunoSEQ multiplex PCR; TCRdb's copy has only in-frame clones and lacks some. The sample contains about 120,000 clones, around 88% of which appear only once. The receptor comes from a man over 45 with urothelial cancer. V is TRBV29-1 and J is TRBJ2-7, with TRBD2 matching over 9 bases. The specimen comprised PBMCs, sampled around atezolizumab (anti-PD-L1) treatment. CDR3 region: CSAAAGGGPYEQYF. The DNA of the CDR3 is TGCAGCGCCGCAGCGGGAGGAGGGCCCTACGAGCAGTACTTC.